The 18 T cell receptor beta chains below were found in one sample sequenced in a study of molecular identifiers for immune sequencing clone quantification (dated by TCRdb to 2017 to 2018). Library creation used PCR. These reads were obtained on an Illumina HiSeq 4000. TCRdb trimmed the raw reads at Q25, called clones with MiXCR and kept productive beta chains. Rows merge per CDR3 protein into single entries with the most common DNA and genes. The sample has over 600,000 distinct CDR3 sequences on record, 20% of them singletons. The ten most abundant clones make up 0.85% to 0.9% of the sample. The sequenced sample was naive CD8+ T cells from blood, with Jurkat cell RNA spiked in. The cell subset or site tag for this specimen amounts to: FACS-sorted CD8+CD4-CCR7+CD45RA+ naive T cells. Receptor source: a human donor in good health. Some libraries in this study had Jurkat cell RNA spiked in.

This clonotype was counted a single time. This may arise from a read error, as a much more abundant clone is one base away. CDR3 nucleotide sequence: TGCAGTGCTAGAGACCAGTTTCTTAACCATGGCTACACCTTC. Translating gives CSARDQFLNHGYTF. This chain links TRBV20-1 with TRBJ1-2, with no clear D. The CDR3 length is 14 residues. The germline gives CDR1 DFQATT, CDR2 SNEGSKA (reference sequence).

This clonotype was seen repeatedly, ten times or more. The CDR3 sequence: CASSDGTAWEDTQYF. As DNA, the CDR3 is TGTGCCAGCAGCGACGGGACAGCCTGGGAAGATACGCAGTATTTT. The gene calls are TRBV9 and TRBJ2-3; the match to TRBD1 covers 7 bases. The CDR3 consists of 15 residues. With 3 bases clipped from V and 5 bases from J, the junction kept 9 bases outside the gene matches. From germline, CDR1 is SGDLS and CDR2 YYNGEE.

This clonotype was counted many times. CDR3 protein: CASSKLGGAQTNEQFF. In DNA, the CDR3 is TGTGCCAGCAGCAAACTCGGCGGGGCACAAACCAATGAGCAGTTCTTC. This sequence joins TRBV11-2 and TRBJ2-1; TRBD2 is a possible D gene (6 bases). Germline values: CDR1 SGHAT, CDR2 FQNNGV. The CDR3 consists of 16 residues. The V gene lost 5 bases and the J gene lost 6 bases, with 20 bases spanning the gap.

A remark on this clonotype: This may be a read error, as it is one base from a much larger clone. The chain has TRBV11-2 and TRBJ1-5; no definite D call. The CDR3 spans 13 residues. The germline CDR1 and CDR2 sequences are SGHAT and FQNNGV. CDR3 sequence: CANSSSPHQPQHF. CDR3 DNA sequence: TGTGCCAACAGCTCGAGCCCCCACCAGCCCCAGCATTTT.

The rearrangement uses TRBV6-5 and TRBJ2-5; 14 nucleotides agree with TRBD2. Germline CDR1 reads MNHEY; CDR2 reads SVGAGI. The V and J ends lost 5 bases and 4 bases, in that order; junction bases with no gene match: 6. The CDR3 is 16 residues long. The CDR3 loop reads CASSPTGLAGVETQYF. The CDR3 DNA follows: TGTGCCAGCAGTCCGACGGGACTAGCGGGGGTAGAGACCCAGTACTTC.

This clonotype was observed at least ten times. J is TRBJ1-2 and V is TRBV5-4, with a weak D call TRBD1 (6 bases). CDR1 is SGHNT and CDR2 is YYREEE in the germline V gene (reference sequence). V was trimmed by 3 bases and J by 13 bases, leaving 19 bases between them. The CDR3 spans 13 residues. This chain's CDR3 is CASSYNYGEGGTF. CDR3 DNA: TGTGCCAGCAGCTATAACTATGGCGAGGGGGGCACCTTC. The full variable domain, with the rest looked up from reference TRBV5-4 and TRBJ1-2, is ETGVTQSPTHLIKTRGQQVTLRCSSQSGHNTVSWYQQALGQGPQFIFQYYREEENGRGNFPPRFSGLQFPNYSSELNVNALELDDSALYLCASSYNYGEGGTFGSGTRLTVV.

The chain uses TRBV6-5 and TRBJ1-2, with D uncertain. Germline V lookup: CDR1 MNHEY, CDR2 SVGAGI. The CDR3 is made up of 17 amino acids. The V end lost 6 bases, the J end lost 3 bases, and 23 bases lay between the germline ends. DNA of the CDR3: TGTGCCAGCAGCCCCCAACTGGGAGGGAACCGCTACTATGGCTACACCTTC. Its protein is CASSPQLGGNRYYGYTF.

This clonotype was observed at least ten times. V usage is TRBV14 and J usage is TRBJ2-7; the D is unclear. The CDR3 extends over 13 amino acids. Deletions cut 1 base from V and 2 bases from J, with 6 bases between. Germline CDR1 SGHDN, CDR2 FVKESK. In DNA, the CDR3 is TGTGCCAGCAGCCAAGTGTCAGCCTACGAGCAGTACTTC. Protein sequence: CASSQVSAYEQYF.

This clonotype was counted a few times. The V gene is TRBV7-9, the J gene TRBJ2-7; D perhaps matches TRBD1 (5 bases). This CDR3 contains 15 residues. The germline V gene encodes CDR1 SEHNR and CDR2 FQNEAQ (reference sequence). V lost 5 bases, J lost 6 bases, and 20 bases lay in between. The CDR3 sequence is CASSQMTQGSFEQYF. CDR3 sequence (DNA): TGTGCCAGCAGCCAAATGACGCAGGGTTCTTTCGAGCAGTACTTC.

This clonotype appeared many times. The chain is built from TRBV20-1 and TRBJ1-2; maybe TRBD1 (6 bases). Looked up from germline, CDR1 is DFQATT and CDR2 is SNEGSKA (reference sequence). The V end lost 0 bases, the J end lost 4 bases, and 12 bases lay between the germline ends. CDR3 length equals 14 residues. The CDR3 DNA reads as TGCAGTGCTAGAGACTGGGACATACTCTATGGCTACACCTTC. Its translation: CSARDWDILYGYTF.

Details on this clonotype: This CDR3 is missing its conserved last phenylalanine or tryptophan, likely due to a read error. The chain uses TRBV7-2 and TRBJ2-7; D gene unclear. The germline CDR1 and CDR2 sequences are SGHTA and FQGNSA. V lost 5 bases and J lost 3, with 17 bases in between. The CDR3 contains 15 residues. In DNA form, the CDR3 reads TGTGCCAGCAGCCCCGTCAGGTCGGTCTACTACGAGCAGTACCTC. This codes for CASSPVRSVYYEQYL.

In the case of this clonotype: A read error may explain this, as a much larger clone is one base away. The chain couples TRBV4-3 to TRBJ1-2; a possible D gene is TRBD1 (5 bases). The CDR3 sequence is 15 residues long. The germline V gene has CDR1 LGHNA and CDR2 YSLEER. Here the CDR3 DNA reads TGCGCCAGCAGCCAAGACCCTGGGACCGCTCATGGCAACACCTTC. Translation gives CASSQDPGTAHGNTF.

This clonotype was recorded a few times. This chain joins TRBV7-3 and TRBJ2-1, with D uncertain. Germline CDR1 and CDR2: SGHTA and FQGTGA. Trimming took 1 base from V and 0 from J, leaving 13 bases between them. The CDR3 consists of 17 residues. The CDR3: CASSLSGQTGSYNEQFF. The CDR3 DNA reads as TGTGCCAGCAGCTTAAGCGGCCAGACGGGCTCCTACAATGAGCAGTTCTTC.

At least ten counts were recorded for this clonotype. The germline gene is not matched at one end of the junction; a read error may be the cause. The chain is built from TRBV7-7 and TRBJ2-3; 12 nucleotides agree with TRBD2. The CDR3 totals 15 residues. Germline loops: CDR1 SSHAT, CDR2 FNYEAQ (reference sequence). The CDR3 DNA reads TGTGCTAGCACCCCTCTAGCGGGAGGGCTAGATACGCAGTATTTT. Translation: CASTPLAGGLDTQYF.

This clonotype was seen at least ten times. V usage is TRBV28 and J usage is TRBJ1-1; 9 bases are shared with TRBD1. Germline V gene data show CDR1 as MDHEN and CDR2 as SYDVKM. J was trimmed by 5 bases and V by 4 bases; bases with no gene match: 5. The CDR3 length is 14 residues. The CDR3 DNA reads as TGTGCCAGCAGTTCCTTCGGACAGGGGACTGAAGCTTTCTTT. Amino acid sequence: CASSSFGQGTEAFF.

This clonotype was seen repeatedly, ten times or more. J is TRBJ2-7 and V is TRBV5-1, with D possibly matching TRBD2 (6 bases). Deletions cut 0 bases from V and 1 base from J, with 14 bases between. The germline gives CDR1 SGHRS, CDR2 YFSETQ. The CDR3 has 16 amino acids. The CDR3, as DNA: TGCGCCAGCAGCTTGGACTTAGGGAGGACTTCCTACGAGCAGTACTTC. This translates into CASSLDLGRTSYEQYF.

Many counts were recorded for this clonotype. The CDR3, as DNA: TGTGCCAGTCTGACAGGCGCCCACGCGTACCAAGAGACCCAGTACTTC. Translating it yields CASLTGAHAYQETQYF. This chain links TRBV6-1 with TRBJ2-5; a possible D gene is TRBD1 (6 bases). Trimming removed 9 bases from V and 0 bases from J, with 20 bases in between. From germline, CDR1 is MNHNS and CDR2 SASEGT. This CDR3 contains 16 residues.

This clonotype appeared many times. V gene TRBV5-6 combines with J gene TRBJ1-1; a possible D gene is TRBD1 (5 bases). Germline assignment: CDR1 SGHDT and CDR2 YYEEEE. V was trimmed by 2 bases and J by 1 base, leaving 15 bases between them. CDR3 length: 16 residues. The CDR3, as DNA: TGTGCCAGCAGCTTCTCGTTAGGGGATCCGAACACTGAAGCTTTCTTT. Amino acid sequence: CASSFSLGDPNTEAFF.